This T cell receptor beta chain was captured by sequencing in a study of CD8 T cells in ankylosing spondylitis. Study-level findings and limits: Researchers report that disease-linked clones proved CD8+ and relatively rare in peripheral blood. Within ankylosing spondylitis blood, a TCR beta motif made up of fewer than ten highly homologous variants appeared to be characteristic.

This clonotype was picked up many times. Its antigen is unknown. TCRdb used MiXCR to reprocess the 5' RACE reads, holding one entry per CDR3 protein. The table lists some 200,000 distinct CDR3 sequences, 6% to 8% of them singletons. Input material: blood, either unsorted or a sorted T cell fraction (not recorded which). This TCR was recovered from a male donor with ankylosing spondylitis.

The CDR3 DNA is TGTGCCAGCAGCCAAGATTGGGCTAGCGTCTACAATGAGCAGTTCTTC. It codes for CASSQDWASVYNEQFF. The chain links TRBV4-2 to TRBJ2-1; D is possibly TRBD2 (6 bases). The CDR3 is made up of 16 amino acids. Between the trimmed V and J ends, which lost 0 bases and 3 bases, there was a span of 12 bases. CDR1 and CDR2 from the germline V gene are LGHNA and YNFKEQ.